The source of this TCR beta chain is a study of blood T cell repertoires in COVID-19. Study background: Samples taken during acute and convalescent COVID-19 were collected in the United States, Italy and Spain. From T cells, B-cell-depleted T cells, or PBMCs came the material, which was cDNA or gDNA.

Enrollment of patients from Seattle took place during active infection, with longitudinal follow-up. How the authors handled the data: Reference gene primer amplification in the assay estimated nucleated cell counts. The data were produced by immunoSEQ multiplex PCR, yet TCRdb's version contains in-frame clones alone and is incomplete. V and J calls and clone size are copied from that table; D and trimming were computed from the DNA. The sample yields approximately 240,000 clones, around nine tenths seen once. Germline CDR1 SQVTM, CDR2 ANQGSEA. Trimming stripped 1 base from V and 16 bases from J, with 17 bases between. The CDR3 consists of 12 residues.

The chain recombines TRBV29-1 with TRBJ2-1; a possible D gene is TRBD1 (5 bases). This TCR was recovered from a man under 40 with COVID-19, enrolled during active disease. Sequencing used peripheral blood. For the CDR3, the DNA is TGCAGCGTTGAAGCAGGGCGCCCGATTTTATTCTTC. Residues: CSVEAGRPILFF.